The 2 T cell receptor beta chains listed next were all sequenced from one sample in a study of T cells in Graves' hyperthyroidism and ophthalmopathy. Researchers amplified the TCR beta CDR3 regions from RNA transcripts. An initial round of RT-PCR targeting the TCR CDR3 relied on the HTBI primer set. Each CDR3 protein gets one entry after TCRdb re-called the multiplex PCR reads with MiXCR. The sample carries about 350,000 distinct CDR3 sequences, around 15% recorded once. Sequenced sample: blood. All receptors come from a woman aged 55-69 years with Graves' ophthalmopathy.

In this sample, this clonotype turned up many times. J is TRBJ2-7 and V is TRBV11-2; D is possibly TRBD1 (6 bases). The CDR3 consists of 15 residues. The germline V and J ends were trimmed by 5 bases and 2 bases, with 16 bases remaining between them. Germline V gives CDR1 SGHAT, CDR2 FQNNGV. CDR3 DNA sequence: TGTGCCAGCAGCCCAACCGGGACACCGCCCTACGAGCAGTACTTC. Translation gives CASSPTGTPPYEQYF. Full variable domain (remainder filled in from reference TRBV11-2 and TRBJ2-7): EAGVAQSPRYKIIEKRQSVAFWCNPISGHATLYWYQQILGQGPKLLIQFQNNGVVDDSQLPKDRFSAERLKGVDSTLKIQPAKLEDSAVYLCASSPTGTPPYEQYFGPGTRLTVT.

In this sample, this clonotype turned up many times. This rearrangement joins TRBV28 to TRBJ2-5, with 10 bases fitting TRBD2. Germline CDR1 MDHEN, CDR2 SYDVKM. The CDR3 is made up of 13 amino acids. V lost 6 bases and J lost 5; bases outside the gene matches: 3. The CDR3 DNA reads as TGTGCCAGCAGCCCGGGACTAGCGGAGACCCAGTACTTC. It encodes CASSPGLAETQYF.